This T cell receptor beta chain was sequenced for a study of Ad26.COV2.S vaccination and SARS-CoV-2 variants. Across the whole study: Doses of Ad26.COV2.S were injected into muscle once or twice, 56 days apart.

V was clipped by 5 bases and J by 4 bases, with 15 bases between them. CDR3 size: 14 residues. Germline V gives CDR1 MNHEY, CDR2 SMNVEV (reference sequence). Treatment here: around 19 received Ad26.COV2.S at low or high dose, single or two shots; five or six received placebo; per-sample allocation not given. Vaccine and placebo recipients were sampled on day 63 after the first injection. The assay was immunoSEQ multiplex PCR, and TCRdb's table has in-frame clones only and misses some. The table includes around 450,000 clones, 88% detected once. The sequenced sample was peripheral blood, obtained in a trial of Ad26.COV2.S vaccine versus placebo. The clonotype originates from a person aged 18-65 years who received the Ad26.COV2.S COVID-19 vaccine or a placebo. V and J are TRBV27 and TRBJ2-7; D might be TRBD1 or TRBD2, each matching 5 bases. CDR3 coding DNA: TGTGCCAGCAGTCCCCGGGACCCATTTTACGAGCAGTACTTC. Translation: CASSPRDPFYEQYF.